The rows below give T cell receptor beta chains drawn from one sample of a study of immune cell composition in non-small cell lung cancer. This table comes from immunoSEQ multiplex PCR, and its TCRdb copy is limited to in-frame clones, with some not included. Of over a thousand clones listed, over 80% are singletons. The source material was non-adjacent lung tissue. The receptors stem from a human donor with non-small cell lung cancer. CDR3s include the opening cysteine and the closing phenylalanine or tryptophan. Each record gives: V gene, J gene, clone size, D gene, CDR3 protein, CDR3 DNA. A D gene is named only where the DNA matches it firmly. For some rows the clone size is stated as once, few or many, or as a class when expanded; others skip it.

TRBV27	TRBJ2-1	NA	TRBD1	CASSPRTGMNEQFF	TGTGCCAGCAGTCCTAGGACAGGGATGAATGAGCAGTTCTTC
TRBV11-2	TRBJ2-7	NA	NA	CASSLGIGWTREIWEQYF	TGTGCCAGCAGCTTAGGGATCGGGTGGACCCGGGAAATTTGGGAGCAGTACTTC
TRBV7-2	TRBJ2-7	NA	NA	CASRVSYEQYF	TGTGCCAGTCGGGTTTCCTACGAGCAGTACTTC
TRBV5-5	TRBJ2-1	NA	TRBD2	CASSLDPSGNEQFF	TGTGCCAGCAGCTTGGATCCTAGCGGGAATGAGCAGTTCTTC
TRBV5-4	TRBJ2-1	few	TRBD1	CASSLSGQSYNEQFF	TGTGCCAGCAGCTTGTCGGGACAGTCCTACAATGAGCAGTTCTTC
TRBV4-1	TRBJ2-1	few	NA	CASSQAQIYNEQFF	TGCGCCAGCAGCCAAGCCCAGATATACAATGAGCAGTTCTTC
TRBV6-5	TRBJ1-6	few	NA	CASRQYNSPLHF	TGTGCCAGCAGACAGTATAATTCACCCCTCCACTTT
TRBV28	TRBJ2-7	NA	TRBD1	CASSDRVGEQYF	TGTGCCAGCAGTGACAGGGTAGGAGAGCAGTACTTC
TRBV4-1	TRBJ2-2	NA	TRBD2	CASSQGLAGGPAGELFF	TGCGCCAGCAGCCAAGGACTAGCGGGAGGGCCGGCCGGGGAGCTGTTTTTT
TRBV7-9	TRBJ1-2	once	NA	CASSFQAVGYGYTF	TGTGCCAGCAGCTTCCAGGCAGTCGGCTATGGCTACACCTTC
TRBV5-7	TRBJ2-7	NA	TRBD2	CASSLGRLAGAGEQYF	TGTGCCAGCAGCTTGGGTCGGCTAGCGGGGGCGGGAGAGCAGTACTTC
TRBV6-6	TRBJ2-2	NA	NA	CASGRLVPGELFF	TGTGCCAGCGGGAGGCTAGTCCCCGGGGAGCTGTTTTTT
TRBV6-5	TRBJ2-1	NA	NA	CASSTGFGGLEQFF	TGTGCCAGCAGTACGGGCTTCGGAGGTCTTGAGCAGTTCTTC
TRBV6-6	TRBJ2-3	NA	NA	CASNLRGWTEADTQYF	TGTGCCAGCAACCTAAGGGGGTGGACAGAGGCAGATACGCAGTATTTT